This T cell receptor (beta chain) appears in the sequencing data of a study of cytomegalovirus exposure and HLA in healthy donors. This clone was recorded a few times. PCR amplification relied on 60 Vbeta primers (plus 13 Jbeta primers). Profiled with immunoSEQ multiplex PCR; TCRdb holds only in-frame clones, not every one. Of approximately 120,000 clones in the sample, about 79% are singletons; the top ten hold more than 3%. V lost 2 bases and J 0 bases, leaving 11 bases between the germline ends. Per the germline V gene, CDR1 is SGHRS and CDR2 is YFSETQ. The CDR3 contains 16 residues. This receptor was identified in a woman in her fifties or sixties in good health and CMV-seronegative. V is TRBV5-1 and J is TRBJ2-2, with a weak D call TRBD1 (6 bases). Sequencing was carried out using PBMCs. The CDR3 is CASSFSGTPNTGELFF. The CDR3 DNA reads TGCGCCAGCAGCTTTTCCGGGACACCGAACACCGGGGAGCTGTTTTTT.